Below are 5 T cell receptor beta chains sequenced from a single sample in a study of blood T cell repertoires in COVID-19. The repertoire was sequenced with immunoSEQ multiplex PCR; TCRdb's copy has only in-frame clones and lacks some. The sample lists almost 65,000 clones, 88% occurring once. The sequenced sample was PBMCs or T cells enriched from blood (not recorded which). Receptors were obtained from a woman aged 40 to 50 who had recovered from COVID-19.

The rearrangement uses TRBV6-5 and TRBJ2-7; D remains ambiguous. This CDR3 is 13 amino acids long. Between the trimmed V and J ends, which lost 7 bases and 5 bases, there was a span of 15 bases. In germline, CDR1 is MNHEY, CDR2 SVGAGI. The CDR3 loop reads CASITSFGHEQYF. The DNA of the CDR3 is TGTGCCAGCATAACTTCCTTTGGGCACGAGCAGTACTTC.

This chain uses TRBV6-5 with TRBJ1-2; TRBD1 agrees at 8 bases. The CDR3 is 16 amino acids. The junction had 5 bases not matched to a gene; V was cut back by 2 bases and J by 0 bases. The germline V gene encodes CDR1 MNHEY and CDR2 SVGAGI. The CDR3 DNA is TGTGCCAGCAGTTACCATGGGACAGGAGCTAACTATGGCTACACCTTC. Its protein is CASSYHGTGANYGYTF.

This clone showed up just once. In DNA, the CDR3 is TGTGCCAGTAGTAGAGCAGGCTTCACGGATACGCAGTATTTT. Its translation: CASSRAGFTDTQYF. The chain carries TRBV19 and TRBJ2-3; D call uncertain. The CDR3 spans 14 residues. V lost 4 bases and J 6 bases, leaving 14 bases between the germline ends. Germline V gene sequence: CDR1 LNHDA, CDR2 SQIVND (reference sequence).

This chain links TRBV2 with TRBJ2-2; weak D call: TRBD1 (6 bases). The germline V gene encodes CDR1 SNHLY and CDR2 FYNNEI. This CDR3 has 13 residues. With 6 bases removed from V and 7 bases from J, the gap between germline ends came to 12 bases. The DNA for the CDR3 is TGTGCCAGCAGAACAGGGTTTGTCGGGGAGCTGTTTTTT. This gives the protein CASRTGFVGELFF.

The chain is built from TRBV7-9 and TRBJ1-3; weak D call: TRBD1 (6 bases). V lost 5 bases and J 0 bases, leaving 20 bases between the germline ends. There are 18 residues in the CDR3. From germline, CDR1 is SEHNR and CDR2 FQNEAQ (reference sequence). CDR3 in DNA: TGTGCCAGCAGCACACACCGGGACACAAGAGTCTCTGGAAACACCATATATTTT. Its protein is CASSTHRDTRVSGNTIYF. Combining the CDR3 with reference TRBV7-9 and TRBJ1-3 gives the whole variable domain DTGVSQNPRHKITKRGQNVTFRCDPISEHNRLYWYRQTLGQGPEFLTYFQNEAQLEKSRLLSDRFSAERPKGSFSTLEIQRTEQGDSAMYLCASSTHRDTRVSGNTIYFGEGSWLTVV.